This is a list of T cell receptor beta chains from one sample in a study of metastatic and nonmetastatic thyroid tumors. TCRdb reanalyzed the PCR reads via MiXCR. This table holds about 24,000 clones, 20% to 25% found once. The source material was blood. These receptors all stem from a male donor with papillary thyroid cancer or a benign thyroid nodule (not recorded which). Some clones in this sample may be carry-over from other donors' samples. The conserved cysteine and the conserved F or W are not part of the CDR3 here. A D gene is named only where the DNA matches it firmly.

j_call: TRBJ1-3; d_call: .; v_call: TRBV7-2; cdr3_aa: ASSLAPGMAGNTIY
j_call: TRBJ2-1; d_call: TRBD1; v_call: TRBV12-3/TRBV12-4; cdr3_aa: ASSDPDRGSYNEQF
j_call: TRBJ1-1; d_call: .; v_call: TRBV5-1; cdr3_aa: ASSLEATGRATEAF
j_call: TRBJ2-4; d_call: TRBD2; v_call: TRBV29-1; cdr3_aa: SVETREYIQY
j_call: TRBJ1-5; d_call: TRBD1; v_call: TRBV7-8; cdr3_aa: ASSLTGGFNQPQH
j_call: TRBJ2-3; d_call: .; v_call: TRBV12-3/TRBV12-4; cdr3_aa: ASSYRAGSRLPY
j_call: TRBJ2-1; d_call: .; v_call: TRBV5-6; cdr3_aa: ASSRGLGEQF
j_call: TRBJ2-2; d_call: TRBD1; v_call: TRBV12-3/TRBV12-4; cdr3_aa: ASSLYQGAGELF
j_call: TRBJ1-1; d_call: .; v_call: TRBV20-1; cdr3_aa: SARSGGGEAF
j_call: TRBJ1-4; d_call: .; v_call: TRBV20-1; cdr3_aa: SASLAGIDEKLF